This T cell receptor (beta chain) is drawn from a study of T cell responses to AZD1222 COVID-19 vaccine. Study observations and caveats: Spike-specific TCR repertoires showed rising breadth and depth after two AZD1222 doses.

This clone came up once. The antigen remains undetermined. Only in-frame clones appear in the TCRdb table, and some are missing; sequencing was by immunoSEQ multiplex PCR. Of about 140,000 clones in the sample, 85% to 95% were seen once. V dropped 3 bases and J dropped 3 bases, with 18 bases sitting between them. The germline V gene encodes CDR1 LNHDA and CDR2 SQIVND (reference sequence). The CDR3 is 17 residues long. The source is an adult in good health. This specimen consisted of peripheral blood, obtained on day 0 of MenACWY control vaccination. The V call is TRBV19, the J call TRBJ1-5; D may be TRBD1 (6 bases). For the CDR3, the DNA is TGTGCCAGTAGTATTTTCACTCTCGACAGGTCCAATCAGCCCCAGCATTTT. Amino acid sequence: CASSIFTLDRSNQPQHF.